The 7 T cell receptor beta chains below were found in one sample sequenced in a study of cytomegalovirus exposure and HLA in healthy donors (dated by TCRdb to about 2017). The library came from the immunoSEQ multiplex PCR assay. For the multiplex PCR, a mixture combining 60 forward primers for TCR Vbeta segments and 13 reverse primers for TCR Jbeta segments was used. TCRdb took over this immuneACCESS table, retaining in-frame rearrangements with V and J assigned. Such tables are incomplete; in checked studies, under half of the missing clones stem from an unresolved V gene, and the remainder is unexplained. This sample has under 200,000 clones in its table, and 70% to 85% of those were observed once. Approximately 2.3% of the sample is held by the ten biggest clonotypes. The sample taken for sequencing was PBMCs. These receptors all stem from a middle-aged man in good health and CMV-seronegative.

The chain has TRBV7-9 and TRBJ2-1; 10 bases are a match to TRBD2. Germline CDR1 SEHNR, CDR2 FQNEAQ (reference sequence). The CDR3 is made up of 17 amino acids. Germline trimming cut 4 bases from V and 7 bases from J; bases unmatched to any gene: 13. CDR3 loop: CASSSTTSGNGDNEQFF. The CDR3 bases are TGTGCCAGCAGCTCGACTACTAGCGGGAATGGGGATAATGAGCAGTTCTTC.

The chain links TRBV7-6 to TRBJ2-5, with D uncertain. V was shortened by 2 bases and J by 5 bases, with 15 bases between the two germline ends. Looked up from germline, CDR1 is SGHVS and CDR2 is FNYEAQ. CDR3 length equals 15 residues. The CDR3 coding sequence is TGTGCCAGCAGCTTATTGGCCGGCTCCGGGGAGACCCAGTACTTC. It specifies CASSLLAGSGETQYF.

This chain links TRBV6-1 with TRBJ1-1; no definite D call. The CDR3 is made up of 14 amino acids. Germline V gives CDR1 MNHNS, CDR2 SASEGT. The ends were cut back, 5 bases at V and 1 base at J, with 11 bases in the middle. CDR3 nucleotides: TGTGCCAGCAGTCAACGCCGGGGGAACACTGAAGCTTTCTTT. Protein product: CASSQRRGNTEAFF.

The CDR3 DNA reads as TGTGCCAGCAGTGATCCGACCAGGATGGTGGAGTACTTC. Protein: CASSDPTRMVEYF. This sequence joins TRBV25-1 and TRBJ2-7; D gene uncertain. Germline CDR1 reads MGHDK; CDR2 reads SYGVNS. The CDR3 is 13 amino acids. Trimming removed 3 bases from V and 11 bases from J, with 17 bases in between.

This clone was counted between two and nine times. The CDR3 DNA sequence: TGTGCCAGCAGCTTAAAAGGGATTGGACTAGCGGGCTACAATGAGCAGTTCTTC. It yields the protein CASSLKGIGLAGYNEQFF. The chain couples TRBV7-9 to TRBJ2-1, with TRBD2 identical over 11 bases. From germline, CDR1 is SEHNR and CDR2 FQNEAQ (reference sequence). After removal of 2 bases from V and 3 bases from J, the junction contained 9 bases not matched to a gene. This CDR3 has 18 residues.

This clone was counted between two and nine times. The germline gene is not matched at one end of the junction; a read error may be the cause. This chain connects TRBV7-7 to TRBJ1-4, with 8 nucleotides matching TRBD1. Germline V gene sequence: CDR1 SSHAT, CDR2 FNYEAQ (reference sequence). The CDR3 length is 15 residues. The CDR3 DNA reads TGTGCTAGCAGGGTAACGACAGGGGAAGGCGGAAAACTGTTTTTT. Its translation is CASRVTTGEGGKLFF.

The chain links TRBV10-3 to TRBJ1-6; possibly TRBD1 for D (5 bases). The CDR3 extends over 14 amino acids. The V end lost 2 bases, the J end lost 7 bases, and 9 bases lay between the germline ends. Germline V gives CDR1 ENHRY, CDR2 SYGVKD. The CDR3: CAISEQNRNSPLHF. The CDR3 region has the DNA TGTGCCATCAGTGAGCAGAACAGGAATTCACCCCTCCACTTT.